The 27 T cell receptor beta chains listed next were all sequenced from one sample in a study of chemoradiotherapy in HPV16-positive cancers. Sequenced by immunoSEQ multiplex PCR; TCRdb stores in-frame clones only, minus some. The data contain fewer than 2,000 clones, about 80% of them singletons. The starting material was tumor tissue, obtained from a patient who underwent chemoradiotherapy. Receptors were obtained from a human donor with HPV-associated anogenital cancer.

The table lists this clone with a count of one. V usage is TRBV7-2 and J usage is TRBJ1-2; D ambiguous. The CDR3 runs 16 residues. Trimming pared 1 base from V and 4 bases from J, leaving 16 bases between. Germline lookup yields CDR1 SGHTA and CDR2 FQGNSA. DNA of the CDR3: TGTGCCAGCAGCTTAGTCGACACGAAGGTCGGCTATGGCTACACCTTC. Translating gives CASSLVDTKVGYGYTF.

The chain has TRBV7-2 and TRBJ2-5, with 12 bases fitting TRBD2. CDR3 length: 16 amino acids. The V segment lost 5 bases and the J segment 1 base; nucleotides outside the gene matches: 5. Germline-derived CDR1 and CDR2 are SGHTA and FQGNSA. The CDR3 spells CASSPGLAGFQETQYF. For the CDR3, the DNA is TGTGCCAGCAGCCCAGGACTAGCGGGATTCCAAGAGACCCAGTACTTC.

The J gene is TRBJ1-2, the V gene TRBV19; tentatively, D is TRBD1 (6 bases). Deletions cut 2 bases from V and 6 bases from J, with 13 bases between. CDR3 length: 14 amino acids. Per germline, CDR1 LNHDA and CDR2 SQIVND (reference sequence). CDR3 loop: CASSILAGADGYTF. CDR3 DNA sequence: TGTGCCAGTAGTATATTAGCAGGGGCGGATGGCTACACCTTC.

This clone was seen a few times. The genes are TRBV9 and TRBJ1-1; TRBD1 is a possible D gene (6 bases). Germline assignment: CDR1 SGDLS and CDR2 YYNGEE. This CDR3 has 15 amino acids. The V and J ends lost 2 bases and 5 bases respectively, with 16 bases between them. CDR3 sequence (DNA): TGTGCCAGCAGCGTGGGGGCTTCGACCTGGACTGAAGCTTTCTTT. Protein: CASSVGASTWTEAFF.

This clone was counted between two and nine times. Its ends do not fully match the called genes, so a read error is possible. J is TRBJ1-1 and V is TRBV6-1; D is undetermined. Per the germline V gene, CDR1 is MNHNS and CDR2 is SASEGT. The CDR3 loop spans 15 amino acids. The CDR3 DNA is TGTGCCGGCAGTGAAAGGGTAGCCTGGTCCCCTGAAGCTTTCTTT. Residues: CAGSERVAWSPEAFF.

As to this clone: One junction end does not reproduce the germline sequence, and a read error may be involved. CDR3 protein: CACSLWQREGPEHEQYF. In DNA form, the CDR3 reads TGCGCCTGCAGCCTTTGGCAGCGGGAGGGCCCAGAGCACGAGCAGTACTTC. The chain recombines TRBV4-1 with TRBJ2-7; 10 nucleotides agree with TRBD2. CDR1 MGHRA and CDR2 YSYEKL come from the germline V gene. The length of the CDR3 is 17 residues.

This clone was picked up a small number of times. This chain connects TRBV9 to TRBJ1-1, with 9 positions matching TRBD1. This CDR3 has 15 residues. J lost 4 bases, V lost 5 bases, and 9 bases had no gene match. Germline V gene sequence: CDR1 SGDLS, CDR2 YYNGEE. CDR3 sequence: CASSPGTGYSTEAFF. For the CDR3, the DNA is TGTGCCAGCAGTCCCGGGACAGGGTATAGCACTGAAGCTTTCTTT.

In DNA form, the CDR3 reads TGTGCCAGCAGTGAGTGGCCAGGCGAAGGCGATCAGCCCCAGCATTTT. As protein: CASSEWPGEGDQPQHF. The rearrangement links TRBV2 to TRBJ1-5; D ambiguous. Trimming took 3 bases from V and 5 from J, leaving 17 bases between them. Per germline, CDR1 SNHLY and CDR2 FYNNEI. The CDR3 loop spans 16 amino acids.

The J gene is TRBJ2-7, the V gene TRBV4-1, with TRBD2 identical over 9 bases. V trimming: 5 bases; J trimming: 1 base; junction bases outside the gene matches: 6. Germline V CDR1 and CDR2: MGHRA, YSYEKL. The CDR3 has 15 amino acids. The CDR3 DNA follows: TGCGCCAGCAGCTATACTAGCGGGCGTTCCTACGAGCAGTACTTC. Translation gives CASSYTSGRSYEQYF.

V and J are TRBV4-2 and TRBJ2-2, with 7 bases matching TRBD2. Losses at the gene ends were 6 bases for V and 0 bases for J; bases not matched to a gene: 13. This CDR3 comprises 18 residues. Germline V gene lookup returns CDR1 LGHNA and CDR2 YNFKEQ. The CDR3 DNA reads TGTGCCAGCAGTAGGAGCGGGATAATCCTTTCGAACACCGGGGAGCTGTTTTTT. The encoded protein is CASSRSGIILSNTGELFF.

This chain uses TRBV4-3 with TRBJ2-1, with 10 bases identical to TRBD2. V trimming: 0 bases; J trimming: 9 bases; junction bases outside the gene matches: 5. The V gene's germline CDR1 is LGHNA and CDR2 YSLEER. The CDR3 is made up of 15 amino acids. CDR3 sequence reads: CASSQDGAGGGEQFF. The CDR3 DNA is TGCGCCAGCAGCCAAGACGGAGCGGGAGGGGGTGAGCAGTTCTTC.

The chain is built from TRBV9 and TRBJ2-2; the D gene is possibly TRBD1 (6 bases). Trimming pared 3 bases from V and 4 bases from J, leaving 16 bases between. CDR3 length: 16 residues. The V gene's germline CDR1 is SGDLS and CDR2 YYNGEE. CDR3 sequence: CASSAVDRQFTGELFF. The CDR3 nucleotides read TGTGCCAGCAGCGCAGTGGACAGACAGTTCACCGGGGAGCTGTTTTTT.

The V call is TRBV19, the J call TRBJ1-1; 8 bases align to TRBD1. The CDR3 consists of 15 residues. Looked up from germline, CDR1 is LNHDA and CDR2 is SQIVND (reference sequence). V dropped 5 bases and J dropped 1; count of bases not matched to a gene: 6. The CDR3 reads CASSRDRMTNTEAFF. For the CDR3, the DNA is TGTGCCAGTAGTCGGGACAGGATGACGAACACTGAAGCTTTCTTT.

The chain couples TRBV6-4 to TRBJ2-3; 9 bases agree with TRBD2. This CDR3 has 14 amino acids. Germline CDR1 MRHNA, CDR2 SNTAGT. After removal of 5 bases from V and 5 bases from J, the junction contained 5 bases not matched to a gene. The CDR3 region is CASSLAGDLDTQYF. DNA for the CDR3: TGTGCCAGCAGTTTAGCGGGAGACCTAGATACGCAGTATTTT.

The V call is TRBV7-2, the J call TRBJ2-5; 8 bases map to TRBD2. TRBJ2-7 explains the end of the DNA better; the J call may be wrong. In germline, CDR1 is SGHTA, CDR2 FQGNSA. This CDR3 contains 17 residues. CDR3 DNA: TGTGCCAGCAGCTTAGTGCGGGGGGTCTCGAAGATTTACGAGCAGTACTTC. Translating gives CASSLVRGVSKIYEQYF.

This chain uses TRBV6-1 with TRBJ1-1; the D is unclear. Between the trimmed V and J ends, which lost 2 bases and 6 bases, there was a span of 16 bases. Germline CDR1 reads MNHNS; CDR2 reads SASEGT. The CDR3 consists of 15 residues. CDR3 nucleotides: TGTGCCAGCAGTGAAAGGGTAGCCTGGTCCCCTGAAGCTTTCTTT. It translates to CASSERVAWSPEAFF.

The chain combines TRBV10-2 with TRBJ2-7; D gene uncertain. Trimming shortened V by 2 bases and J by 3 bases, and 8 bases separated the two germline ends. This CDR3 has 13 amino acids. Germline V gene data show CDR1 as WSHSY and CDR2 as SAAADI. The CDR3 DNA follows: TGCGCCAGCAGTGAGCCAGGTAGCTACGAGCAGTACTTC. Translated: CASSEPGSYEQYF.

A note on this clone: The germline gene is not matched at one end of the junction; a read error may be the cause. The chain carries TRBV5-1 and TRBJ2-3, with TRBD1 identical over 8 bases. Germline V gives CDR1 SGHRS, CDR2 YFSETQ. This CDR3 region has 12 residues. CDR3 loop: CASSPTGDTRYF. CDR3 bases: TGCGCCAGCAGCCCGACAGGGGATACGCGGTATTTT.

The CDR3 loop reads CSVETDPNYGYTF. As DNA, the CDR3 is TGCAGCGTTGAGACAGACCCTAACTATGGCTACACCTTC. The genes are TRBV29-1 and TRBJ1-2; perhaps TRBD1 as D (5 bases). Germline CDR1 and CDR2: SQVTM and ANQGSEA. V was trimmed by 3 bases and J by 0 bases, leaving 8 bases between them. The CDR3 totals 13 residues.

The V call is TRBV5-6, the J call TRBJ1-2; D may be TRBD1 (5 bases). Per the germline V gene, CDR1 is SGHDT and CDR2 is YYEEEE. The CDR3 length is 14 residues. V dropped 5 bases and J dropped 2 bases, with 13 bases sitting between them. This CDR3 reads CASSASGRNYGYTF. CDR3 in DNA: TGTGCCAGCAGTGCCTCGGGACGGAACTATGGCTACACCTTC.

The chain combines TRBV7-9 with TRBJ2-1; 8 nucleotides match TRBD2. V dropped 1 base and J dropped 9; count of bases not matched to a gene: 8. Germline V lookup: CDR1 SEHNR, CDR2 FQNEAQ (reference sequence). The CDR3 contains 15 residues. The CDR3, as DNA: TGTGCCAGCAGCTTAGGTATTAGCGGGGCCCTTGAGCAGTTCTTC. Translated: CASSLGISGALEQFF.

The chain combines TRBV27 with TRBJ2-5; D is unresolved. Germline V gene data show CDR1 as MNHEY and CDR2 as SMNVEV (reference sequence). V was pared by 3 bases and J by 5 bases, with 10 bases between. There are 13 residues in the CDR3. CDR3 sequence (DNA): TGTGCCAGCAGTTTGTGGGTAGGGGAGACCCAGTACTTC. Its protein product is CASSLWVGETQYF.

The chain has TRBV7-6 and TRBJ2-3, with 10 positions matching TRBD1. CDR3 size: 13 residues. Germline V CDR1 and CDR2: SGHVS, FNYEAQ. The junction had 3 bases not matched to a gene; V was cut back by 7 bases and J by 5 bases. For the CDR3, the DNA is TGTGCCAGCACCGGACAGGGGGGAGATACGCAGTATTTT. It codes for CASTGQGGDTQYF.

The CDR3 bases are TGTGCCAGCAACCCCGGGGGGTTTGATGGCGGGGAGCTGTTTTTT. Its protein product is CASNPGGFDGGELFF. V is TRBV9 and J is TRBJ2-2; 7 nucleotides match TRBD2. CDR1 and CDR2 (germline): SGDLS, YYNGEE. The CDR3 has 15 amino acids. Trimming cost V 6 bases and J 7 bases; bases outside gene matches: 12.

V gene TRBV19 combines with J gene TRBJ2-2; TRBD1 matches 8 bases. CDR1 LNHDA and CDR2 SQIVND come from the germline V gene (reference sequence). Germline trimming cut 3 bases from V and 6 bases from J; bases unmatched to any gene: 15. The CDR3 consists of 18 residues. Written as DNA, the CDR3 is TGTGCCAGTAGTATTCTAGTCCTCGGGACAGGAGGTTCCGGGGAGCTGTTTTTT. It is translated as CASSILVLGTGGSGELFF. Drawing the rest from reference TRBV19 and TRBJ2-2, the complete variable domain is DGGITQSPKYLFRKEGQNVTLSCEQNLNHDAMYWYRQDPGQGLRLIYYSQIVNDFQKGDIAEGYSVSREKKESFPLTVTSAQKNPTAFYLCASSILVLGTGGSGELFFGEGSRLTVL.

The rearrangement links TRBV6-5 to TRBJ2-2; the match to TRBD2 covers 7 bases. The germline V gene encodes CDR1 MNHEY and CDR2 SVGAGI. Germline trimming cut 7 bases from V and 6 bases from J; bases unmatched to any gene: 8. CDR3 length: 14 residues. CDR3 loop: CASTHGGDPGELFF. CDR3 in DNA: TGTGCCAGCACCCATGGGGGGGATCCCGGGGAGCTGTTTTTT.

V is TRBV28 and J is TRBJ2-7; no clear D. Germline CDR1 is MDHEN and CDR2 is SYDVKM. CDR3 length: 13 residues. V lost 5 bases to trimming and J lost 3 bases, with 11 bases between them. The CDR3 DNA reads TGTGCCAGCAGTCTCTCACAGTACTACGAGCAGTACTTC. The encoded protein is CASSLSQYYEQYF.